The present T cell receptor (beta chain) was sequenced within a study of a mutant IDH1 vaccine in newly diagnosed glioma. Study in general: Vaccine administration was initiated 4-6 weeks following radiotherapy alone, or with temozolomide cycles.

The CDR3 covers 10 residues. V lost 7 bases, J lost 8 bases, and 8 bases lay in between. Germline V gene lookup returns CDR1 SQVTM and CDR2 ANQGSEA. Worth noting for this clone: Its antigen is not known.

Time point indicated: week 47, end of study. In every dose of vaccine, 300 ug of mutant IDH1 20-mer peptide was given alongside topical imiquimod. Generated by immunoSEQ multiplex PCR, the TCRdb table keeps only in-frame clones and is missing some. The table records roughly 13,000 clones, 70% to 80% of them present only once. The sequenced sample was PBMCs, obtained from a glioma patient whose treatment included an IDH1 peptide vaccine. The V gene is TRBV29-1, the J gene TRBJ1-4; no firm D call. The source of this sequence is a woman in her thirties or forties with glioma. The CDR3: CSAGGEKLFF. The CDR3 DNA sequence: TGCAGCGCCGGTGGGGAAAAACTGTTTTTT.